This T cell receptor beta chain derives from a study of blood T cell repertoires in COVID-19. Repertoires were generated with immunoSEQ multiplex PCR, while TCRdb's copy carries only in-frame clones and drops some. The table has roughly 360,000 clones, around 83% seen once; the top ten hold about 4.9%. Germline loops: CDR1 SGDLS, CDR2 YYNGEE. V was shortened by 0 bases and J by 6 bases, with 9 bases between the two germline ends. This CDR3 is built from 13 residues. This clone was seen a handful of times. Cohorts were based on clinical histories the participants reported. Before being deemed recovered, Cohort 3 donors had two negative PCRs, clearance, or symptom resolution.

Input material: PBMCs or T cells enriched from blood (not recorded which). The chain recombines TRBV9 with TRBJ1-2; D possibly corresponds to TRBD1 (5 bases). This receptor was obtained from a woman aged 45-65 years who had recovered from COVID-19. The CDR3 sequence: CASSVEAGDGYTF. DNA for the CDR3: TGTGCCAGCAGCGTAGAGGCGGGGGATGGCTACACCTTC.